One sample yielded the 25 T cell receptor beta chains listed below, sequenced in a study of cytomegalovirus exposure and HLA in healthy donors listed by TCRdb under 2017. The library was prepared using the immunoSEQ multiplex PCR assay. For the multiplex PCR, a mixture combining 60 forward primers for TCR Vbeta segments and 13 reverse primers for TCR Jbeta segments was used. TCRdb took this table from immuneACCESS and kept in-frame rearrangements with V and J called. Such tables lack part of the clones; where checked against another copy, unresolved V genes explain under half of the gap, and the rest is unexplained. A total of about 110,000 clones appear in this sample, about three quarters of them only once. The ten largest make up over 4% of the sample. Sequencing was done on a sample of PBMCs. The source is a female donor in good health and CMV-seropositive.

The rearrangement uses TRBV30 and TRBJ1-4; TRBD1 aligns across 9 bases. V lost 2 bases, J lost 8 bases, and 3 bases stayed unmatched. The germline V gene encodes CDR1 GTSNPN and CDR2 SVGIG (reference sequence). The CDR3 extends over 13 amino acids. CDR3 bases: TGTGCCTGGAGTCCGGGACAGGGCGAAAAACTGTTTTTT. This codes for CAWSPGQGEKLFF. Supplemented by reference TRBV30 and TRBJ1-4, the full variable domain reads SQTIHQWPATLVQPVGSPLSLECTVEGTSNPNLYWYRQAAGRGLQLLFYSVGIGQISSEVPQNLSASRPQDRQFILSSKKLLLSDSGFYLCAWSPGQGEKLFFGSGTQLSVL.

The chain links TRBV29-1 to TRBJ1-2; 8 nucleotides line up with TRBD1. The CDR3 runs to 13 residues. V lost 6 bases and J lost 5; bases outside the gene matches: 8. Germline V gene sequence: CDR1 SQVTM, CDR2 ANQGSEA. CDR3 residues: CSVLPTGGYGYTF. Written as DNA, the CDR3 is TGCAGCGTCCTCCCTACAGGGGGGTATGGCTACACCTTC.

The chain carries TRBV29-1 and TRBJ2-7; D is undetermined. The germline V gene has CDR1 SQVTM and CDR2 ANQGSEA. The V end was cut by 2 bases, the J end by 4 bases, with 6 bases between. The CDR3 totals 11 residues. CDR3 nucleotide sequence: TGCAGCGTTGAATCGGGTTACGAGCAGTACTTC. Translating gives CSVESGYEQYF.

This clone was observed a handful of times. This chain links TRBV4-3 with TRBJ2-1; 11 bases match TRBD2. Germline V gene data show CDR1 as LGHNA and CDR2 as YSLEER. Losses at the gene ends were 3 bases for V and 4 bases for J; bases not matched to a gene: 5. The CDR3 covers 16 residues. The CDR3: CASSHGGTSGYNEQFF. The CDR3 DNA reads as TGCGCCAGCAGCCATGGCGGGACTAGCGGTTACAATGAGCAGTTCTTC.

The CDR3 DNA reads as TGCGCCAGCAGCCAAACTGGACAGGGGGGAGAGACCCAGTACTTC. Translation: CASSQTGQGGETQYF. The gene calls are TRBV4-1 and TRBJ2-5; TRBD1 aligns across 10 bases. Germline V gives CDR1 MGHRA, CDR2 YSYEKL. The CDR3 is made up of 15 amino acids. J lost 4 bases, V lost 2 bases, and 4 bases had no gene match.

V gene TRBV5-8 combines with J gene TRBJ1-4; 12 bases are a match to TRBD1. The V gene's germline CDR1 is SGHTS and CDR2 YDEGEE. V lost 3 bases to trimming and J lost 2 bases; unmatched junction nucleotides: 2. CDR3 length: 16 residues. CDR3 nucleotide sequence: TGTGCCAGCAGCTCGGGACAGGGGGCGACTAATGAAAAACTGTTTTTT. Protein sequence: CASSSGQGATNEKLFF.

This clone was found a few times. V and J are TRBV7-9 and TRBJ2-7; D is ambiguous. This CDR3 contains 13 residues. V lost 5 bases and J 7 bases, leaving 15 bases between the germline ends. Per the germline V gene, CDR1 is SEHNR and CDR2 is FQNEAQ (reference sequence). The CDR3 sequence: CASSPIEAREQYF. In DNA, the CDR3 is TGTGCCAGCAGCCCCATTGAGGCAAGGGAGCAGTACTTC.

This rearrangement joins TRBV10-3 to TRBJ2-7; D ambiguous. The CDR3 sequence is 13 residues long. V was cut by 3 bases and J by 0 bases, with 6 bases left in between. Germline loops: CDR1 ENHRY, CDR2 SYGVKD. The CDR3 spells CAISEKSSYEQYF. The CDR3 DNA is TGTGCCATCAGTGAAAAGAGCTCCTACGAGCAGTACTTC.

The gene calls are TRBV5-1 and TRBJ2-7; D possibly corresponds to TRBD2 (6 bases). V gave up 2 bases and J gave up 3 bases, with 9 bases separating them. The CDR3 consists of 13 residues. CDR1 and CDR2 from the germline V gene are SGHRS and YFSETQ. CDR3 DNA: TGCGCCAGCAGCTTAGGAGGGGTCTACGAGCAGTACTTC. This gives the protein CASSLGGVYEQYF.

This clone occurred a few times. The chain links TRBV28 to TRBJ1-3, with D possibly being TRBD1 (5 bases). This CDR3 region has 15 residues. The germline V gene encodes CDR1 MDHEN and CDR2 SYDVKM. V was cut by 1 base and J by 2 bases, with 9 bases left in between. The DNA for the CDR3 is TGTGCCAGCAGTTTATTTCGGGGGACTGGAAACACCATATATTTT. Protein: CASSLFRGTGNTIYF. The full variable domain, completed using reference TRBV28 and TRBJ1-3, is DVKVTQSSRYLVKRTGEKVFLECVQDMDHENMFWYRQDPGLGLRLIYFSYDVKMKEKGDIPEGYSVSREKKERFSLILESASTNQTSMYLCASSLFRGTGNTIYFGEGSWLTVV.

The chain couples TRBV6-6 to TRBJ2-3; 7 bases are a match to TRBD1. V trimming: 7 bases; J trimming: 0 bases; junction bases outside the gene matches: 4. This CDR3 is built from 14 residues. Germline assignment: CDR1 MNHNY and CDR2 SVGAGI (reference sequence). CDR3 nucleotide sequence: TGTGCCAGCACTTTGGGACAGAGCACAGATACGCAGTATTTT. Translated: CASTLGQSTDTQYF.

V and J are TRBV27 and TRBJ1-2, with 7 bases aligning to TRBD1. This CDR3 contains 15 residues. The germline gives CDR1 MNHEY, CDR2 SMNVEV (reference sequence). V shed 5 bases and J 4 bases; nucleotides not matched to a gene: 10. The CDR3 here is CASSPRVQGIYGYTF. For the CDR3, the DNA is TGTGCCAGCAGTCCACGGGTACAGGGGATCTATGGCTACACCTTC.

This clone has more than one count but fewer than ten. The rearrangement uses TRBV28 and TRBJ2-6; the D gene is possibly TRBD2 (5 bases). CDR1 is MDHEN and CDR2 is SYDVKM in the germline V gene. The CDR3 loop spans 14 amino acids. V shed 8 bases and J shed 4 bases, with 12 bases lying between them. The CDR3, as DNA: TGTGCCAGCGCCCCTACGGGAGGGGCCAACGTCCTGACTTTC. Translated: CASAPTGGANVLTF.

The gene calls are TRBV11-2 and TRBJ1-1; no firm D call. The germline V gene has CDR1 SGHAT and CDR2 FQNNGV. The V end lost 1 base, the J end lost 1 base, and 4 bases lay between the germline ends. This CDR3 has 13 residues. CDR3 nucleotides: TGTGCCAGCAGCTTAGGGGCGAACACTGAAGCTTTCTTT. It codes for CASSLGANTEAFF.

The chain has TRBV18 and TRBJ1-5; 7 nucleotides align to TRBD1. V shed 2 bases and J 1 base; nucleotides not matched to a gene: 2. The CDR3 is made up of 15 amino acids. Per the germline V gene, CDR1 is KGHSH and CDR2 is LQKENI. CDR3 sequence reads: CASSPMTGSNQPQHF. The CDR3 DNA reads TGTGCCAGCTCACCAATGACAGGGAGCAATCAGCCCCAGCATTTT.

The gene calls are TRBV19 and TRBJ2-7; 8 positions match TRBD2. The CDR3 runs to 17 residues. The germline CDR1 and CDR2 sequences are LNHDA and SQIVND (reference sequence). Losses at the gene ends were 3 bases for V and 4 bases for J; bases not matched to a gene: 14. The CDR3 is CASSMGPGRGTFYEQYF. In DNA, the CDR3 is TGTGCCAGTAGTATGGGCCCCGGGAGGGGGACTTTTTACGAGCAGTACTTC.

The chain carries TRBV10-3 and TRBJ2-7, with TRBD1 as a possible D gene (7 bases). Germline V gene data show CDR1 as ENHRY and CDR2 as SYGVKD. The CDR3 has 16 residues. Trimming left V 3 bases short and J 0 bases short, with 15 bases between. The CDR3 sequence: CAISEGGGESSYEQYF. CDR3 bases: TGTGCCATCAGTGAAGGAGGGGGCGAAAGCTCCTACGAGCAGTACTTC.

The chain is built from TRBV11-2 and TRBJ2-1, with 7 positions matching TRBD2. The CDR3 has 14 amino acids. Germline CDR1 is SGHAT and CDR2 is FQNNGV. With 1 base clipped from V and 10 bases from J, the junction kept 7 bases outside the gene matches. The CDR3 sequence is CASSLGEGSAEQFF. In nucleotides, the CDR3 is TGTGCCAGCAGCTTAGGGGAGGGGTCAGCAGAGCAGTTCTTC.

The gene calls are TRBV4-1 and TRBJ2-1, with a weak D call TRBD2 (5 bases). Germline V lookup: CDR1 MGHRA, CDR2 YSYEKL. V lost 1 base, J lost 9 bases, and 16 bases lay in between. The CDR3 spans 15 residues. CDR3 sequence (DNA): TGCGCCAGCAGCCAAGGAGCGGACCTCCTGCGTGAGCAGTTCTTC. Translation: CASSQGADLLREQFF.

The V gene is TRBV21-1, the J gene TRBJ1-5; TRBD1 reflects the table's D call only, with no check against the DNA. TRBV21-1 is termed a pseudogene. CDR3 size: 15 residues. CDR3 bases: TGTGCCAGCAGCAAGACAGGCTTAAGCAATCAGCCCCAGCATTTT. Residues: CASSKTGLSNQPQHF.

The gene calls are TRBV30 and TRBJ1-1; D is uncertain. V was clipped by 0 bases and J by 8 bases, with 16 bases between them. Looked up from germline, CDR1 is GTSNPN and CDR2 is SVGIG (reference sequence). The CDR3 totals 14 residues. The CDR3 DNA reads TGTGCCTGGAGTGTACGGAAGACGACAAGCGAAGCTTTCTTT. Its protein is CAWSVRKTTSEAFF. The variable domain in full, completed from reference TRBV30 and TRBJ1-1, reads SQTIHQWPATLVQPVGSPLSLECTVEGTSNPNLYWYRQAAGRGLQLLFYSVGIGQISSEVPQNLSASRPQDRQFILSSKKLLLSDSGFYLCAWSVRKTTSEAFFGQGTRLTVV.

The genes are TRBV10-3 and TRBJ2-1, with TRBD1 matching 8 bases. CDR3 length: 14 amino acids. Germline loops: CDR1 ENHRY, CDR2 SYGVKD. V trimming: 6 bases; J trimming: 7 bases; junction bases outside the gene matches: 8. As DNA, the CDR3 is TGTGCCATCAGAGCAGGGGGCGGCGGGAATGAGCAGTTCTTC. Translating it yields CAIRAGGGGNEQFF.

J is TRBJ2-7 and V is TRBV18; D not certain. CDR3 size: 14 residues. Germline CDR1 and CDR2: KGHSH and LQKENI. V was trimmed by 0 bases and J by 2 bases, leaving 8 bases between them. CDR3 coding DNA: TGTGCCAGCTCACCACCGGCTCGAACCTACGAGCAGTACTTC. Its translation: CASSPPARTYEQYF.

The chain couples TRBV7-2 to TRBJ2-3; perhaps TRBD2 as D (6 bases). Trimming removed 2 bases at V and 4 bases at J, with 22 bases between. CDR3 length: 18 amino acids. Germline CDR1 and CDR2: SGHTA and FQGNSA. CDR3 nucleotide sequence: TGTGCCAGCAGCTTATCCGAGGCTGGGGGGAACAGATCAGATACGCAGTATTTT. It translates to CASSLSEAGGNRSDTQYF.

This chain connects TRBV9 to TRBJ2-7, with TRBD2 matching 7 bases. Germline values: CDR1 SGDLS, CDR2 YYNGEE. With V trimmed by 4 bases and J by 0 bases, 4 bases remained unmatched. There are 14 residues in the CDR3. The CDR3 protein is CASSTGGPSYEQYF. In DNA, the CDR3 is TGTGCCAGCAGCACGGGAGGACCCTCCTACGAGCAGTACTTC.